These 8 T cell receptor beta chains came from one sample sequenced in a study of blood T cell repertoires in COVID-19 (dated by TCRdb to about 2020). To prepare the library, the immunoSEQ multiplex PCR assay was applied. The clones in this table, taken by TCRdb from immuneACCESS, are in-frame only. Not every clone is retained; where verified, under half of the shortfall comes from an unresolved V gene, and the cause of the rest is unknown. The sample table lists roughly 26,000 clones, approximately 66% of them with a count of one. The ten most abundant clones make up about 7.1% of the sample. Sequenced material: peripheral blood. The receptor source for this set is a man aged 55 to 70 with active or convalescent COVID-19.

This sequence joins TRBV27 and TRBJ1-6; D uncertain. V lost 5 bases and J 7 bases, leaving 9 bases between the germline ends. Looked up from germline, CDR1 is MNHEY and CDR2 is SMNVEV (reference sequence). The CDR3 is 13 amino acids. The DNA of the CDR3 is TGTGCCAGCAGTGTTCGAGAGAATTCACCCCTCCACTTT. It translates to CASSVRENSPLHF.

The chain couples TRBV7-9 to TRBJ2-5; 8 bases fit TRBD1. CDR1 and CDR2 from the germline V gene are SEHNR and FQNEAQ (reference sequence). CDR3 size: 16 residues. Trimming took 5 bases from V and 2 from J; bases not matched to a gene: 10. CDR3 sequence reads: CASSPDRGGFQETQYF. DNA for the CDR3: TGTGCCAGCAGCCCCGACAGGGGAGGTTTTCAAGAGACCCAGTACTTC.

This clone was picked up a small number of times. V is TRBV3-1 (or the pseudogene TRBV3-2) and J is TRBJ1-2, with TRBD1 matching over 9 bases. The V segment lost 4 bases and the J segment 8 bases; nucleotides outside the gene matches: 8. Germline V lookup: CDR1 LGHDT, CDR2 YNNKEL (reference sequence). This CDR3 comprises 14 residues. The CDR3 region has the DNA TGTGCCAGCAGCCCCGGGACAGGGCTTTGGGGCTACACCTTC. This sequence encodes CASSPGTGLWGYTF.

This clone was found a few times. CDR3 protein: CASSPRGSYEQYF. The DNA of the CDR3 is TGTGCCAGCAGTCCAAGGGGTTCCTACGAGCAGTACTTC. V usage is TRBV12-3 or TRBV12-4 and J usage is TRBJ2-7; possibly TRBD1 for D (5 bases). Trimming cost V 5 bases and J 1 base, with 9 bases left between them. The CDR3 length is 13 residues.

The DNA of the CDR3 is TGTGCCAGCTCACGTGACAGGGGAGGAGAAAAACTGTTTTTT. Its protein is CASSRDRGGEKLFF. This chain joins TRBV18 and TRBJ1-4; 8 nucleotides agree with TRBD1. The CDR3 sequence is 14 residues long. The germline gives CDR1 KGHSH, CDR2 LQKENI. Losses at the gene ends were 4 bases for V and 8 bases for J; bases not matched to a gene: 6. The full variable domain, its missing parts supplied by reference TRBV18 and TRBJ1-4, is NAGVMQNPRHLVRRRGQEARLRCSPMKGHSHVYWYRQLPEEGLKFMVYLQKENIIDESGMPKERFSAEFPKEGPSILRIQQVVRGDSAAYFCASSRDRGGEKLFFGSGTQLSVL.

This clone showed up just a few times. J is TRBJ1-4 and V is TRBV27, with 9 bases lining up with TRBD1. Germline V gene lookup returns CDR1 MNHEY and CDR2 SMNVEV (reference sequence). The CDR3 sequence is 14 residues long. J was trimmed by 12 bases and V by 4 bases; bases with no gene match: 9. For the CDR3, the DNA is TGTGCCAGCAGTTCGGGACAGGGAAGCGTGCAACTGTTTTTT. Translating it yields CASSSGQGSVQLFF.

In DNA form, the CDR3 reads TGCGCCAGCAGCTTAGCCGGGACTAGCGACGAGACCCAGTACTTC. Its protein product is CASSLAGTSDETQYF. The chain joins TRBV5-1 to TRBJ2-5, with 10 bases identical to TRBD2. V was clipped by 2 bases and J by 5 bases; unmatched bases: 6. The CDR3 sequence is 15 residues long. Germline V lookup: CDR1 SGHRS, CDR2 YFSETQ.

In its sample, this clone was seen a few times. The gene calls are TRBV28 and TRBJ1-4; weak D call: TRBD1 (6 bases). The germline V gene has CDR1 MDHEN and CDR2 SYDVKM. Trimming took off 3 bases at V and 8 bases at J, with 13 bases between the two ends. This CDR3 has 14 amino acids. CDR3 nucleotide sequence: TGTGCCAGCAGTTTGGGGGGGCACAACGAAAAACTGTTTTTT. Translating gives CASSLGGHNEKLFF.